This T cell receptor beta chain was found in a study of blood T cell repertoires in COVID-19. Study-wide context: Acute and convalescent COVID-19 samples came from the United States, Italy and Spain.

Per the germline V gene, CDR1 is LNHNV and CDR2 is YYDKDF (reference sequence). CDR3 length: 13 amino acids. Trimming left V 0 bases short and J 9 bases short, with 9 bases between. Assay: immunoSEQ multiplex PCR; the TCRdb copy retains only in-frame clones and omits some. The table includes about 100,000 clones, less than 85% detected once. The sample taken for sequencing was peripheral blood. This receptor was taken from a middle-aged woman with acute or convalescent COVID-19. The chain uses TRBV15 and TRBJ2-1, with D possibly TRBD2 on 5 matching bases. The CDR3 DNA follows: TGTGCCACCAGCAGAGATCCAGAGGGTGAGCAGTTCTTC. Its protein is CATSRDPEGEQFF.